This TCR beta chain was sequenced for a study of OX40 agonist ivuxolimab in advanced cancers. The wider study: Ivuxolimab is a fully human IgG2 antibody that activates OX40 (CD134).

In regard to this clone: Its specificity is not known.

The data were produced by immunoSEQ multiplex PCR, yet TCRdb's version contains in-frame clones alone and is incomplete. The sample records 61,000 or so clones, approximately 86% being singletons. Broader study findings: Certain nonresponders additionally had low normalized T-cell clonal expansion.

The CDR3 spans 17 residues. The V gene's germline CDR1 is SGHTA and CDR2 FQGNSA. V was trimmed by 0 bases and J by 2 bases, leaving 14 bases between them. The specimen comprised CD4+ or CD8+ T cells sorted from blood, sampled in a trial of the OX40 agonist ivuxolimab. This TCR came from an adult with an advanced solid tumor such as melanoma, head and neck, liver or kidney cancer. The genes are TRBV7-2 and TRBJ1-5; D gene ambiguous. DNA of the CDR3: TGTGCCAGCAGCTTAGCGCGGGGAGGTGTTGGCAATCAGCCCCAGCATTTT. The encoded protein is CASSLARGGVGNQPQHF.